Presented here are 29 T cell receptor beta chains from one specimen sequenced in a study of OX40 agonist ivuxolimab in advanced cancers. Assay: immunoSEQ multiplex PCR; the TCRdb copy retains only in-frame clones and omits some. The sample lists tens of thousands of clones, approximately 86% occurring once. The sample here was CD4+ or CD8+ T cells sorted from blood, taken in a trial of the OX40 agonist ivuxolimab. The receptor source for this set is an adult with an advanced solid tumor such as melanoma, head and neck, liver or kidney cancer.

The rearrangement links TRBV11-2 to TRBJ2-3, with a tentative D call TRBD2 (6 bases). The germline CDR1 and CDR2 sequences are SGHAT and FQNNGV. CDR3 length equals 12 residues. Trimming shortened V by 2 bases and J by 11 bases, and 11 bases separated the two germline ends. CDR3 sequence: CASSLNAGRQYF. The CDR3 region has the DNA TGTGCCAGCAGCTTAAATGCGGGGAGGCAGTATTTT.

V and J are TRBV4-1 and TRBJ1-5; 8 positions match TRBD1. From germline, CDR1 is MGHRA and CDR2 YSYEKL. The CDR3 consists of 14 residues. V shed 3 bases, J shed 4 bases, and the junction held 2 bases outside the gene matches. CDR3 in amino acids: CASSQYRGNQPQHF. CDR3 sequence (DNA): TGCGCCAGCAGCCAGTACAGGGGGAATCAGCCCCAGCATTTT.

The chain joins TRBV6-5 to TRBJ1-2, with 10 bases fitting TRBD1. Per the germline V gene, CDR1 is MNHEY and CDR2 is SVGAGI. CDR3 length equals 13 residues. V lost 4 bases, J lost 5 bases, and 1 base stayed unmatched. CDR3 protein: CASSSDRGYGYTF. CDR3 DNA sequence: TGTGCCAGCAGTTCGGACAGGGGGTATGGCTACACCTTC.

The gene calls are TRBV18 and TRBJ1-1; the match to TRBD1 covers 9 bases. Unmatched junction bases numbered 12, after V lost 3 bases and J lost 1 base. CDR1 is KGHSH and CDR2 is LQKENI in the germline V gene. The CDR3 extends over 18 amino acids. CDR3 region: CASSPLRQGGAGNTEAFF. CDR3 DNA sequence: TGTGCCAGCTCACCCCTAAGACAGGGGGGCGCGGGGAACACTGAAGCTTTCTTT.

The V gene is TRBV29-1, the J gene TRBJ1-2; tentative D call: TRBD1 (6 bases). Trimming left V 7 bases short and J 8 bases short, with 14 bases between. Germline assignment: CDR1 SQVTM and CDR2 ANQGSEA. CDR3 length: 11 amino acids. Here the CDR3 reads CSAIQGSGYTF. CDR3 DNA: TGCAGCGCCATCCAGGGGAGCGGCTACACCTTC.

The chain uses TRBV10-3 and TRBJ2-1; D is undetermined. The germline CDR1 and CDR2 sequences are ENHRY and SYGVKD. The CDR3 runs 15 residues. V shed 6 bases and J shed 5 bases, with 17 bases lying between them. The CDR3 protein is CAISSPRANDNEQFF. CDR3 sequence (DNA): TGTGCCATCAGCTCTCCTAGAGCAAACGACAATGAGCAGTTCTTC.

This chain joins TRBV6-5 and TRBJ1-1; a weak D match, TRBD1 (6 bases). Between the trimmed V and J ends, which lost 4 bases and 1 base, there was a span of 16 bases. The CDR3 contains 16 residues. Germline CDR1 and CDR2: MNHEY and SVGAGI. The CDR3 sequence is CASSFYTGIRNTEAFF. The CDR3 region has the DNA TGTGCCAGCAGTTTCTATACAGGGATCAGGAACACTGAAGCTTTCTTT.

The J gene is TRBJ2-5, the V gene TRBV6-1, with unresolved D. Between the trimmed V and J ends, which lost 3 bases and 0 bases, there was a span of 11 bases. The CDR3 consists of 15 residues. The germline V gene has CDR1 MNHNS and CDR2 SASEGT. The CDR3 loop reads CASSDPSLYQETQYF. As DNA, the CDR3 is TGTGCCAGCAGTGATCCGTCTTTGTACCAAGAGACCCAGTACTTC.

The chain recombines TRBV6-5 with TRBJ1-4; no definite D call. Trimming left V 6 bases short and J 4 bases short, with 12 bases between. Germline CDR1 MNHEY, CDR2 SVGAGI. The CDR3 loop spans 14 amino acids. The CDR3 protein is CASREVLSNEKLFF. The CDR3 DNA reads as TGTGCCAGCAGGGAGGTACTTAGTAATGAAAAACTGTTTTTT.

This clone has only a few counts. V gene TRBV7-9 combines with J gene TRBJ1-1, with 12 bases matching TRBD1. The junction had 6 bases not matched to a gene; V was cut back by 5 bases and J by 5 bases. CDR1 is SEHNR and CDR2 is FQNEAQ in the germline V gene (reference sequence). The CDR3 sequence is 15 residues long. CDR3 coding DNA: TGTGCCAGCAGCCGCGGGACAGGGGGCCATACTGAAGCTTTCTTT. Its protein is CASSRGTGGHTEAFF.

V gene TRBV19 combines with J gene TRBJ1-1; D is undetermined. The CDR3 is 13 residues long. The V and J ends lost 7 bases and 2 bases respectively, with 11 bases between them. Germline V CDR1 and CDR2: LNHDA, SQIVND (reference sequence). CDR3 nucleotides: TGTGCCAGTACGGGCAGCCAAAACACTGAAGCTTTCTTT. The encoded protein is CASTGSQNTEAFF.

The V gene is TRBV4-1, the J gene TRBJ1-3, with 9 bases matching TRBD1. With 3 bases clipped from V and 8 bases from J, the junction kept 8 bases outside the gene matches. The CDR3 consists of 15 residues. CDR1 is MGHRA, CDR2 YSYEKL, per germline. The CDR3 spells CASSQILQGADTIYF. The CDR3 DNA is TGCGCCAGCAGCCAGATTCTACAGGGGGCGGACACCATATATTTT.

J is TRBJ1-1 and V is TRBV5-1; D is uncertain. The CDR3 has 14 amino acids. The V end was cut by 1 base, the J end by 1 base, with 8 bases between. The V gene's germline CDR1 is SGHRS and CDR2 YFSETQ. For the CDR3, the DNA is TGCGCCAGCAGCTTGACGGCGGGGAACACTGAAGCTTTCTTT. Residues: CASSLTAGNTEAFF.

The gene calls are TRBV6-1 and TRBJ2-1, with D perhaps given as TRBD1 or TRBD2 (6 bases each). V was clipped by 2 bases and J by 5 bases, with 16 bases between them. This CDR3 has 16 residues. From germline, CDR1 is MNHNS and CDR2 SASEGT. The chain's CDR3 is CASSERGVRLDNEQFF. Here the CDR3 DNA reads TGTGCCAGCAGTGAAAGGGGGGTCCGATTAGACAATGAGCAGTTCTTC.

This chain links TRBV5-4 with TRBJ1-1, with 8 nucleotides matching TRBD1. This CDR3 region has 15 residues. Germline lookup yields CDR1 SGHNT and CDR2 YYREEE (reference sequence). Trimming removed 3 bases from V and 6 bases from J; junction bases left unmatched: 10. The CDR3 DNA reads TGTGCCAGCAGCTCCGACAGGGGCCTCCTCCCTGAAGCTTTCTTT. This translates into CASSSDRGLLPEAFF. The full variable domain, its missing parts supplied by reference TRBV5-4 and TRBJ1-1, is ETGVTQSPTHLIKTRGQQVTLRCSSQSGHNTVSWYQQALGQGPQFIFQYYREEENGRGNFPPRFSGLQFPNYSSELNVNALELDDSALYLCASSSDRGLLPEAFFGQGTRLTVV.

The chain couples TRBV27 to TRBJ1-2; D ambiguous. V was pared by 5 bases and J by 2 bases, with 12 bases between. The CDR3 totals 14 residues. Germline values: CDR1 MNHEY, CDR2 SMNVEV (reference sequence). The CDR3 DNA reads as TGTGCCAGCAGTCCCACCGGCAGAAACTATGGCTACACCTTC. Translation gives CASSPTGRNYGYTF.

The CDR3 DNA reads TGTGCCAGCAGACCCGGGGGCGGGCTGGGGGAGACCCAGTACTTC. Translated, it gives CASRPGGGLGETQYF. The chain joins TRBV6-1 to TRBJ2-5; D possibly matches TRBD1 or TRBD2 (6 bases each). The CDR3 runs 15 residues. V dropped 6 bases and J dropped 5 bases, with 19 bases sitting between them. Per the germline V gene, CDR1 is MNHNS and CDR2 is SASEGT.

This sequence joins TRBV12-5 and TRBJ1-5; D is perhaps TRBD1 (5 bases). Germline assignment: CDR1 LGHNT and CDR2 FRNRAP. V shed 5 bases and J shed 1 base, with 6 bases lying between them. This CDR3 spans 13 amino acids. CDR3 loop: CASGRDSNQPQHF. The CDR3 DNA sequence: TGTGCTAGTGGTAGGGACAGCAATCAGCCCCAGCATTTT.

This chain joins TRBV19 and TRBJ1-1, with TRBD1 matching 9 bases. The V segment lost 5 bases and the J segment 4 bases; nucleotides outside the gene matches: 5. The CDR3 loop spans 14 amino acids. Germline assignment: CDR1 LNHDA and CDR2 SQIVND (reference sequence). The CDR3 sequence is CASSSQGAPTEAFF. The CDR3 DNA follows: TGTGCCAGTAGTTCACAGGGGGCGCCCACTGAAGCTTTCTTT. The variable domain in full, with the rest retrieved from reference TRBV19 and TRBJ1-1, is DGGITQSPKYLFRKEGQNVTLSCEQNLNHDAMYWYRQDPGQGLRLIYYSQIVNDFQKGDIAEGYSVSREKKESFPLTVTSAQKNPTAFYLCASSSQGAPTEAFFGQGTRLTVV.

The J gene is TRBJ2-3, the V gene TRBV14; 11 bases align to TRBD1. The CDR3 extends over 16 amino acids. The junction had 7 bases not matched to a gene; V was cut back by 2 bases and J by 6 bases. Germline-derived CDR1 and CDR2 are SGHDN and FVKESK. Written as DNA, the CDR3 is TGTGCCAGCAGCCAACACGGGACAGGGGGTTTGGATACGCAGTATTTT. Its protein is CASSQHGTGGLDTQYF.

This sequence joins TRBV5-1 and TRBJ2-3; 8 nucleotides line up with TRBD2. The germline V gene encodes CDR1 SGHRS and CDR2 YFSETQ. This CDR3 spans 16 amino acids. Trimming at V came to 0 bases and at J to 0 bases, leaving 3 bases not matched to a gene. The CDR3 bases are TGCGCCAGCAGCTTGGTCGGGGGGGCTAGCACAGATACGCAGTATTTT. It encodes CASSLVGGASTDTQYF.

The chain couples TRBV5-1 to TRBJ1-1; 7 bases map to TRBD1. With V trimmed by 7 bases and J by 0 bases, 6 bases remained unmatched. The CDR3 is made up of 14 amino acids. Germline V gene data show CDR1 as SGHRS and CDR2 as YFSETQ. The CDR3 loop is CASGETGLNTEAFF. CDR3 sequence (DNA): TGCGCCAGCGGAGAGACAGGGTTGAACACTGAAGCTTTCTTT.

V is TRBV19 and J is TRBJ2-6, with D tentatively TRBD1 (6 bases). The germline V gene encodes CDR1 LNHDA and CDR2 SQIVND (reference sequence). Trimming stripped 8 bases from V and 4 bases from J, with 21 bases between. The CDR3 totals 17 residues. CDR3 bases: TGTGCCAGTCAGGAGCCAGGGGCTCCCATGGGGGCCAACGTCCTGACTTTC. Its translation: CASQEPGAPMGANVLTF.

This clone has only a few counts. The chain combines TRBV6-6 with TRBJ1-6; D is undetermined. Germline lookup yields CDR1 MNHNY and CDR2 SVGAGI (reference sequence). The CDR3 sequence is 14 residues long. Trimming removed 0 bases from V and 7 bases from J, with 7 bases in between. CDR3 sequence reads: CASSYSSTNSPLHF. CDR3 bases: TGTGCCAGCAGTTACTCTAGTACGAATTCACCCCTCCACTTT.

DNA for the CDR3: TGTGCCAGCTCAGCGGGGATGAACACTGAAGCTTTCTTT. Protein sequence: CASSAGMNTEAFF. V usage is TRBV18 and J usage is TRBJ1-1, with unresolved D. Per the germline V gene, CDR1 is KGHSH and CDR2 is LQKENI. The CDR3 runs 13 residues. The V gene lost 5 bases and the J gene lost 0 bases, with 7 bases spanning the gap.

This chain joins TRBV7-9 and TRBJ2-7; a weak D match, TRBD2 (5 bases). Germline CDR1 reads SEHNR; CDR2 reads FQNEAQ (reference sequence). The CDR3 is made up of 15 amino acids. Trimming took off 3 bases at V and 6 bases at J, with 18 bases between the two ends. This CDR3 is CASSFADRRIGEQYF. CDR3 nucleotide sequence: TGTGCCAGCAGCTTCGCAGACCGGAGGATAGGCGAGCAGTACTTC.

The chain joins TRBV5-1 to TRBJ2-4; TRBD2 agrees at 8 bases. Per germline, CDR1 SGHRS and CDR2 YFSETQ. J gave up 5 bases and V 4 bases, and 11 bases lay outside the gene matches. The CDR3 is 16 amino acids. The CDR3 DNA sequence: TGCGCCAGCAGCGCCCACGGGGGGGGCGAACAAAACATTCAGTACTTC. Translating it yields CASSAHGGGEQNIQYF.

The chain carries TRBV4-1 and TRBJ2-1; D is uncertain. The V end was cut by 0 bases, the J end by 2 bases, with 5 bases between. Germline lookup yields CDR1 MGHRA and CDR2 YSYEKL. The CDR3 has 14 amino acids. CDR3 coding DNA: TGCGCCAGCAGCCAAGACCGGACCTACAATGAGCAGTTCTTC. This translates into CASSQDRTYNEQFF.

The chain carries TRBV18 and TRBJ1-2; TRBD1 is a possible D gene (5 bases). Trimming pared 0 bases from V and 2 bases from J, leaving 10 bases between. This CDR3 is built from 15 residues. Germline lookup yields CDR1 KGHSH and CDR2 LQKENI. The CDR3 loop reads CASSPPGGRNYGYTF. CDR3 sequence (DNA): TGTGCCAGCTCACCACCGGGGGGACGGAACTATGGCTACACCTTC.